These 3 T cell receptor beta chains came from one sample sequenced in a study of T cells expressing NK-cell markers (dated by TCRdb to the early 2020s). The library was obtained by 5' RACE. Instrument on record: Illumina HiSeq 2000. Reads reprocessed by TCRdb are summarized as one entry per CDR3 protein sequence, and DNA is absent. Per the sample table, the count is about 380,000 distinct CDR3 sequences. In total, the top ten clones hold roughly 5.4% of the sample. Input material: blood T cells: a sorted CD56 or NKG2C T cell subset, CD4+ or CD8+ T cells, or bulk PBMC T cells (not recorded which). Source of these receptors: a man aged 18-75 years in good health.

The chain recombines TRBV20-1 with TRBJ1-5. The CDR3 has 15 amino acids. CDR1 and CDR2 (germline): DFQATT, SNEGSKA (reference sequence). CDR3 in amino acids: CSARDTGSFGQPQHF.

The genes are TRBV27 and TRBJ2-5; TCRdb's D call of TRBD1 is untestable without DNA. This CDR3 comprises 16 residues. Germline V gives CDR1 MNHEY, CDR2 SMNVEV (reference sequence). CDR3 residues: CASSLSPTGPQETQYF.

The chain couples TRBV2 to TRBJ2-7; lacking DNA, the TRBD1 call made by TCRdb goes unchecked. This CDR3 spans 14 amino acids. CDR1 SNHLY and CDR2 FYNNEI come from the germline V gene. CDR3 protein: CASSRRDRGGEQYF.